This TCR beta chain appears in the sequencing data of a study of blood T cell repertoires in COVID-19. Whole-study context: In each case, the material was cDNA or gDNA derived from T cells, B-cell-depleted T cells, or PBMCs.

Produced via immunoSEQ multiplex PCR; TCRdb's table is partial and in-frame only. The table lists 260,000 or so clones, 85% of them singletons. V dropped 1 base and J dropped 8 bases, with 16 bases sitting between them. This CDR3 has 15 residues. CDR1 and CDR2 (germline): SGHDT, YYEEEE. Self-reported history from a screening survey and questionnaire set each donor's cohort. This clonotype originated in a woman aged 45-59 years who had recovered from COVID-19. Material for sequencing was PBMCs or T cells enriched from blood (not recorded which). The rearrangement uses TRBV5-6 and TRBJ2-1, with D hard to call. CDR3 sequence (DNA): TGTGCCAGCAGCTTGTTTGACCTAGTCAGCGATGAGCAGTTCTTC. Amino acid sequence: CASSLFDLVSDEQFF.